One sample yielded the 9 T cell receptor beta chains listed below, sequenced in a study of CD8+ T cells in alopecia areata. Treatment indicated: oral pan-JAK inhibitor, 5-10 mg twice daily. The investigators collected lesional scalp punch biopsies and peripheral blood from alopecia areata patients. RNA extraction was followed by reverse transcription into cDNA, which acted as the sequencing template. The method was immunoSEQ multiplex PCR; TCRdb's version includes in-frame clones alone and lacks a portion of them. The table lists about 3,300 clones, roughly 80% of them singletons. The material was skin, obtained at week 24, from a patient treated with tofacitinib. The receptors derive from a human donor with alopecia areata.

V and J are TRBV5-6 and TRBJ2-7; D is unresolved. CDR1 is SGHDT and CDR2 is YYEEEE in the germline V gene. The CDR3 loop spans 12 amino acids. The V and J ends lost 1 base and 0 bases respectively, with 2 bases between them. CDR3 residues: CASSLSSYEQYF. DNA of the CDR3: TGTGCCAGCAGCTTGAGCTCCTACGAGCAGTACTTC.

This chain links TRBV18 with TRBJ2-2, with D unclear. Trimming took 3 bases from V and 6 from J, leaving 5 bases between them. The germline CDR1 and CDR2 sequences are KGHSH and LQKENI. The CDR3 spans 12 residues. The DNA of the CDR3 is TGTGCCAGCTCACCCGAGGCCGGGGAGCTGTTTTTT. The encoded protein is CASSPEAGELFF. Supplemented by reference TRBV18 and TRBJ2-2, the full variable domain reads NAGVMQNPRHLVRRRGQEARLRCSPMKGHSHVYWYRQLPEEGLKFMVYLQKENIIDESGMPKERFSAEFPKEGPSILRIQQVVRGDSAAYFCASSPEAGELFFGEGSRLTVL.

This clone has just a few counts. The chain combines TRBV2 with TRBJ2-3, with 8 bases identical to TRBD1. The CDR3 consists of 17 residues. V lost 4 bases to trimming and J lost 1 base; unmatched junction nucleotides: 10. Germline-derived CDR1 and CDR2 are SNHLY and FYNNEI. In DNA form, the CDR3 reads TGTGCCAGCAGTGTACTCCCGCGGGACAGGCGCACAGATACGCAGTATTTT. Its translation: CASSVLPRDRRTDTQYF.

V is TRBV6-5 and J is TRBJ2-7; D is uncertain. This CDR3 is built from 12 residues. Germline lookup yields CDR1 MNHEY and CDR2 SVGAGI. Trimming removed 10 bases at V and 2 bases at J, with 12 bases between. The CDR3: CATQDATYEQYF. As DNA, the CDR3 is TGTGCCACCCAGGACGCGACCTACGAGCAGTACTTC.

This chain connects TRBV11-1 to TRBJ2-2; D not resolved. CDR3 length equals 13 residues. Germline CDR1 SGHAT, CDR2 FQDESV (reference sequence). V gave up 1 base and J gave up 3 bases, with 3 bases separating them. The CDR3 is CASSLVYTGELFF. CDR3 nucleotides: TGTGCCAGCAGCTTAGTATACACCGGGGAGCTGTTTTTT.

The chain recombines TRBV6-6 with TRBJ2-7; unclear D gene. The V end was cut by 5 bases, the J end by 0 bases, with 8 bases between. Per the germline V gene, CDR1 is MNHNY and CDR2 is SVGAGI (reference sequence). The CDR3 contains 13 residues. CDR3 bases: TGTGCCAGCAGTACCGGGCGCTCCTACGAGCAGTACTTC. Protein sequence: CASSTGRSYEQYF.

CDR3 protein: CASSIAWDSYNEQFF. The CDR3 nucleotides are TGTGCCAGTAGTATAGCGTGGGACAGTTACAATGAGCAGTTCTTC. The V and J genes are TRBV19 and TRBJ2-1, with 7 bases identical to TRBD1. V lost 1 base and J lost 4; bases outside the gene matches: 4. Per germline, CDR1 LNHDA and CDR2 SQIVND (reference sequence). The CDR3 sequence is 15 residues long.

The V call is TRBV6-6, the J call TRBJ2-7; D ambiguous. Germline CDR1 reads MNHNY; CDR2 reads SVGAGI (reference sequence). This CDR3 is built from 16 residues. The ends were cut back, 4 bases at V and 0 bases at J, with 16 bases in the middle. The DNA of the CDR3 is TGTGCCAGCAGTTCAGACCCAGGTGTCTTCTCCTACGAGCAGTACTTC. Its translation is CASSSDPGVFSYEQYF.

The chain uses TRBV6-1 and TRBJ2-4, with no clear D. Germline CDR1 MNHNS, CDR2 SASEGT. This CDR3 contains 15 residues. The V and J ends lost 7 bases and 1 base respectively, with 14 bases between them. The CDR3 sequence: CASIRDGYAKNIQYF. The CDR3 region has the DNA TGTGCCAGCATCAGAGATGGTTACGCCAAAAACATTCAGTACTTC.